These 29 T cell receptor beta chains were sequenced from one sample in a study of shared clonotypes between healthy human individuals (dated by TCRdb to 2020 to 2022). The method behind the library was the immunoSEQ multiplex PCR assay. The immuneACCESS repertoire file appears here via TCRdb, limited to in-frame rearrangements. These files lack a portion of the clones; in checked studies, under half of the deficit traces to unresolved V genes, and the cause of the others is not known. The sample includes around 1,100,000 clones, with about 80% observed a single time. The ten largest clones represent about 0.94% of the sample. Sample: memory CD4+ T cells from PBMCs. The label giving this sample's cell subset or site can be read as: CD45RA-negative fraction. All receptors derive from a young man in good health. Some clones in this sample may be carry-over from other donors' samples.

The chain uses TRBV11-3 and TRBJ2-4, with a possible D match to TRBD2 (5 bases). V lost 1 base, J lost 0 bases, and 10 bases lay in between. Germline V gene data show CDR1 as SGHNT and CDR2 as YENEEA. The CDR3 length is 16 residues. CDR3 DNA sequence: TGTGCCAGCAGCTTAGGCGTGGGAGTAGCCAAAAACATTCAGTACTTC. The encoded protein is CASSLGVGVAKNIQYF.

The chain recombines TRBV18 with TRBJ2-5, with TRBD2 matching 12 bases. After removal of 3 bases from V and 5 bases from J, the junction contained 7 bases not matched to a gene. The germline CDR1 and CDR2 sequences are KGHSH and LQKENI. This CDR3 is built from 16 residues. The CDR3 DNA follows: TGTGCCAGCTCACCCATACCGACTAGCGGGAGTGAGACCCAGTACTTC. The encoded protein is CASSPIPTSGSETQYF. Using reference TRBV18 and TRBJ2-5 for the parts outside the CDR3, the full variable domain is NAGVMQNPRHLVRRRGQEARLRCSPMKGHSHVYWYRQLPEEGLKFMVYLQKENIIDESGMPKERFSAEFPKEGPSILRIQQVVRGDSAAYFCASSPIPTSGSETQYFGPGTRLLVL.

The V gene is TRBV7-3, the J gene TRBJ2-1; no firm D call. The germline V gene encodes CDR1 SGHTA and CDR2 FQGTGA. CDR3 length: 13 residues. Trimming cost V 1 base and J 9 bases, with 10 bases left between them. The CDR3 DNA sequence: TGTGCCAGCAGCTTAAGCGGTGACGGTGAGCAGTTCTTC. It encodes CASSLSGDGEQFF.

J is TRBJ1-1 and V is TRBV2, with D possibly TRBD1 on 6 matching bases. There are 14 residues in the CDR3. The V gene lost 6 bases and the J gene lost 3 bases, with 14 bases spanning the gap. The germline V gene has CDR1 SNHLY and CDR2 FYNNEI. The CDR3, as DNA: TGTGCCAGCAGAGAAACAGGGTATGACACTGAAGCTTTCTTT. Its protein product is CASRETGYDTEAFF.

The V gene is TRBV28, the J gene TRBJ2-6; D is undetermined. Germline CDR1 is MDHEN and CDR2 is SYDVKM. The ends were cut back, 2 bases at V and 0 bases at J, with 11 bases in the middle. The CDR3 is 17 residues long. The CDR3 region is CASSLVGVTSGANVLTF. The CDR3 region has the DNA TGTGCCAGCAGTTTAGTTGGGGTCACCTCTGGGGCCAACGTCCTGACTTTC.

The genes are TRBV28 and TRBJ1-2; D unresolved. The germline V gene encodes CDR1 MDHEN and CDR2 SYDVKM. The CDR3 loop spans 16 amino acids. V was trimmed by 1 base and J by 4 bases, leaving 16 bases between them. The CDR3 DNA reads TGTGCCAGCAGTTTATTGCCTTTAGTGGGGTCCTATGGCTACACCTTC. Protein sequence: CASSLLPLVGSYGYTF.

This clone was detected once. The chain couples TRBV28 to TRBJ2-7; tentative D call: TRBD2 (5 bases). Trimming took off 6 bases at V and 2 bases at J, with 17 bases between the two ends. CDR3 length: 15 residues. Germline V gene data show CDR1 as MDHEN and CDR2 as SYDVKM. Here the CDR3 reads CASRTPGGSPYEQYF. CDR3 coding DNA: TGTGCCAGCAGGACCCCCGGCGGGTCCCCCTACGAGCAGTACTTC.

The chain uses TRBV5-1 and TRBJ1-1; no clear D. The germline V gene encodes CDR1 SGHRS and CDR2 YFSETQ. Deletions cut 2 bases from V and 5 bases from J, with 16 bases between. CDR3 length: 15 amino acids. DNA of the CDR3: TGCGCCAGCAGCTTCAGTAAGGGCGGCGGGACTGAAGCTTTCTTT. Its translation: CASSFSKGGGTEAFF.

Points on this clone: This sequence may be a read error, since a much larger clone differs from it by one base. V and J are TRBV19 and TRBJ2-6; weak D call: TRBD1 (6 bases). This CDR3 region has 17 residues. V was trimmed by 5 bases and J by 0 bases, leaving 14 bases between them. The germline V gene encodes CDR1 LNHDA and CDR2 SQIVND (reference sequence). The CDR3 protein is CASSVSGQTSGANVLTF. CDR3 coding DNA: TGTGCCAGTAGTGTTTCTGGACAGACCTCTGGGGCCAACGTCCTGACTTTC.

V usage is TRBV5-6 and J usage is TRBJ2-7, with TRBD2 matching over 11 bases. The germline CDR1 and CDR2 sequences are SGHDT and YYEEEE. The CDR3 consists of 18 residues. V gave up 2 bases and J gave up 2 bases; unmatched junction bases: 12. CDR3 protein: CASSFRVFGLAGTYEQYF. The CDR3 DNA follows: TGTGCCAGCAGCTTCAGGGTTTTTGGACTAGCGGGTACCTACGAGCAGTACTTC.

A single count supports this clone. The same CDR3 can be traced to other DNA sequences in this sample. The J gene is TRBJ2-7, the V gene TRBV11-2; no clear D. This CDR3 has 12 residues. From germline, CDR1 is SGHAT and CDR2 FQNNGV. V was shortened by 4 bases and J by 0 bases, with 4 bases between the two germline ends. Here the CDR3 reads CASSSPSYEQYF. CDR3 sequence (DNA): TGTGCCAGCAGCTCGCCCTCCTACGAGCAGTACTTC.

The chain has TRBV27 and TRBJ2-3; 11 bases map to TRBD2. This CDR3 comprises 15 residues. The V segment lost 1 base and the J segment 3 bases; nucleotides outside the gene matches: 0. Germline lookup yields CDR1 MNHEY and CDR2 SMNVEV (reference sequence). The CDR3 here is CASSLWTSGTDTQYF. In DNA form, the CDR3 reads TGTGCCAGCAGTTTATGGACTAGCGGGACAGATACGCAGTATTTT.

CDR3 bases: TGTGCCAGCTCACCACTTGACAGGTCGGGGGCCTACGAGCAGTACTTC. This codes for CASSPLDRSGAYEQYF. The chain employs TRBV18 and TRBJ2-7; D may be TRBD1 or TRBD2 (6 bases each). The CDR3 length is 16 residues. V was cut by 1 base and J by 2 bases, with 15 bases left in between. In germline, CDR1 is KGHSH, CDR2 LQKENI. Supplemented by reference TRBV18 and TRBJ2-7, the full variable domain reads NAGVMQNPRHLVRRRGQEARLRCSPMKGHSHVYWYRQLPEEGLKFMVYLQKENIIDESGMPKERFSAEFPKEGPSILRIQQVVRGDSAAYFCASSPLDRSGAYEQYFGPGTRLTVT.

This clone appeared a few times. This sequence joins TRBV5-4 and TRBJ2-2, with 8 positions matching TRBD1. From germline, CDR1 is SGHNT and CDR2 YYREEE (reference sequence). This CDR3 comprises 12 residues. With 4 bases clipped from V and 12 bases from J, the junction kept 5 bases outside the gene matches. In DNA form, the CDR3 reads TGTGCCAGCAGCCCGGACAGGGATAAGCTGTTTTTT. Translation: CASSPDRDKLFF.

The chain joins TRBV6-1 to TRBJ2-7; 7 bases align to TRBD1. V shed 6 bases, J shed 0 bases, and the junction held 8 bases outside the gene matches. Germline assignment: CDR1 MNHNS and CDR2 SASEGT. This CDR3 comprises 15 residues. CDR3 in amino acids: CASSSPGQHSYEQYF. The DNA for the CDR3 is TGTGCCAGCAGCAGTCCGGGACAGCACTCCTACGAGCAGTACTTC.

The chain joins TRBV7-3 to TRBJ2-3; D ambiguous. This CDR3 is 14 amino acids long. Per the germline V gene, CDR1 is SGHTA and CDR2 is FQGTGA. V was trimmed by 6 bases and J by 5 bases, leaving 15 bases between them. Here the CDR3 reads CASSELWDLDTQYF. In DNA, the CDR3 is TGTGCCAGCAGTGAATTATGGGATTTAGATACGCAGTATTTT.

The chain carries TRBV18 and TRBJ1-2; D is possibly TRBD1 (5 bases). Trimming pared 6 bases from V and 8 bases from J, leaving 19 bases between. The germline gives CDR1 KGHSH, CDR2 LQKENI. This CDR3 has 14 residues. The CDR3: CASSRDRPATGYTF. The CDR3 DNA sequence: TGTGCCAGCTCTCGGGACCGACCTGCTACAGGCTACACCTTC.

This clone appeared a few times. This chain links TRBV2 with TRBJ2-7, with D maybe TRBD1 (7 bases). This CDR3 comprises 16 residues. CDR1 and CDR2 (germline): SNHLY, FYNNEI. With 4 bases removed from V and 0 bases from J, the gap between germline ends came to 16 bases. The CDR3 is CASSVWAGGISYEQYF. CDR3 nucleotides: TGTGCCAGCAGTGTTTGGGCAGGGGGGATCTCCTACGAGCAGTACTTC. The full variable domain, its missing parts supplied by reference TRBV2 and TRBJ2-7, is EPEVTQTPSHQVTQMGQEVILRCVPISNHLYFYWYRQILGQKVEFLVSFYNNEISEKSEIFDDQFSVERPDGSNFTLKIRSTKLEDSAMYFCASSVWAGGISYEQYFGPGTRLTVT.

This sequence joins TRBV11-2 and TRBJ1-2; D is ambiguous. This CDR3 has 13 residues. V lost 5 bases, J lost 3 bases, and 10 bases lay in between. Germline V gene sequence: CDR1 SGHAT, CDR2 FQNNGV. CDR3 coding DNA: TGTGCCAGCAGCACCGGACGCTACTATGGCTACACCTTC. This translates into CASSTGRYYGYTF.

On this clone itself: A far larger clone is off by one base, so a read error is likely. At the DNA level, this CDR3 is encoded by other sequences in the same sample as well. The V call is TRBV4-1, the J call TRBJ2-1, with TRBD1 matching 9 bases. Germline CDR1 reads MGHRA; CDR2 reads YSYEKL. The CDR3 loop spans 17 amino acids. Here the CDR3 reads CASSGQGSLSSYNEQFF. The CDR3 DNA is TGCGCTAGCAGCGGACAGGGGTCGTTGTCATCCTACAATGAGCAGTTCTTC.

This sequence joins TRBV6-1 and TRBJ1-2, with 8 bases matching TRBD1. The junction had 11 bases not matched to a gene; V was cut back by 6 bases and J by 8 bases. Germline CDR1 MNHNS, CDR2 SASEGT. This CDR3 has 14 amino acids. In DNA form, the CDR3 reads TGTGCCAGCAGCTACACAGGGGGTGAGGGAGGCTACACCTTC. Protein product: CASSYTGGEGGYTF.

V usage is TRBV2 and J usage is TRBJ2-7, with 9 nucleotides matching TRBD2. V dropped 8 bases and J dropped 5; count of bases not matched to a gene: 16. The CDR3 is made up of 16 amino acids. Germline-derived CDR1 and CDR2 are SNHLY and FYNNEI. CDR3 sequence reads: CASENRGGAPSHEQYF. The CDR3 bases are TGTGCCAGCGAAAACCGCGGGGGGGCTCCGTCTCACGAGCAGTACTTC.

This rearrangement joins TRBV28 to TRBJ2-2; 9 bases fit TRBD1. Germline CDR1 MDHEN, CDR2 SYDVKM. J lost 6 bases, V lost 7 bases, and 9 bases had no gene match. The CDR3 is 15 residues long. The CDR3 loop reads CASTSGGTGSGELFF. DNA of the CDR3: TGTGCCAGCACCTCGGGTGGGACAGGGTCCGGGGAGCTGTTTTTT.

On this clone: This sequence is one base from a far larger clone and is likely a read error. This sample includes further DNA sequences coding for the same CDR3. The chain joins TRBV10-3 to TRBJ1-5; no definite D call. Between the trimmed V and J ends, which lost 8 bases and 4 bases, there was a span of 12 bases. The CDR3 loop spans 13 amino acids. Germline-derived CDR1 and CDR2 are ENHRY and SYGVKD. The CDR3 DNA follows: TGTGCCATCGGAACCGATAGTAATCAGCCCCAGCATTTT. Encoded protein: CAIGTDSNQPQHF.

A few counts support this clone. The CDR3 is CASSVQGAGNTEAFF. The CDR3 nucleotides are TGTGCCAGCAGCGTACAGGGGGCGGGGAACACTGAAGCTTTCTTT. V is TRBV7-9 and J is TRBJ1-1; 9 bases are a match to TRBD1. This CDR3 spans 15 amino acids. Germline CDR1 reads SEHNR; CDR2 reads FQNEAQ (reference sequence). The J segment lost 1 base and the V segment lost 5 bases, leaving 5 bases of the junction unmatched.

The chain has TRBV6-1 and TRBJ2-1; 8 positions agree with TRBD1. The CDR3 has 13 amino acids. Germline CDR1 and CDR2: MNHNS and SASEGT. The junction had 12 bases not matched to a gene; V was cut back by 7 bases and J by 13 bases. CDR3 residues: CASTLDRAQGQFF. The CDR3 nucleotides are TGTGCCAGCACCCTGGACAGGGCCCAGGGCCAGTTCTTC.

This sequence joins TRBV30 and TRBJ2-7, with TRBD1 identical over 8 bases. This CDR3 contains 13 residues. The V and J ends lost 5 bases and 5 bases, in that order; junction bases with no gene match: 8. Germline CDR1 is GTSNPN and CDR2 is SVGIG (reference sequence). The CDR3 here is CAWCGDRRNEQYF. The DNA for the CDR3 is TGTGCCTGGTGCGGGGACAGGAGGAACGAGCAGTACTTC.

The CDR3 region has the DNA TGCGCCAGCAGCTTGGTTTTGAGGACCGGGGAGCTGTTTTTT. It specifies CASSLVLRTGELFF. The rearrangement joins TRBV5-1 to TRBJ2-2; no reliable D call. The CDR3 spans 14 residues. The germline gives CDR1 SGHRS, CDR2 YFSETQ. Trimming removed 0 bases from V and 5 bases from J, with 8 bases in between. Looking up the rest from reference TRBV5-1 and TRBJ2-2 gives the full variable domain: KAGVTQTPRYLIKTRGQQVTLSCSPISGHRSVSWYQQTPGQGLQFLFEYFSETQRNKGNFPGRFSGRQFSNSRSEMNVSTLELGDSALYLCASSLVLRTGELFFGEGSRLTVL.

The chain is built from TRBV7-6 and TRBJ2-3, with D possibly TRBD2 on 5 matching bases. The germline V gene has CDR1 SGHVS and CDR2 FNYEAQ. This CDR3 has 13 amino acids. V lost 0 bases to trimming and J lost 6 bases, with 7 bases between them. The CDR3 nucleotides are TGTGCCAGCAGCTTAGCGGACTCGGATACGCAGTATTTT. Its protein is CASSLADSDTQYF. Combining the CDR3 with reference TRBV7-6 and TRBJ2-3 gives the whole variable domain GAGVSQSPRYKVTKRGQDVALRCDPISGHVSLYWYRQALGQGPEFLTYFNYEAQQDKSGLPNDRFSAERPEGSISTLTIQRTEQRDSAMYRCASSLADSDTQYFGPGTRLTVL.